Presented here are 14 T cell receptor beta chains from one specimen sequenced in a study of shared clonotypes between healthy human individuals. Libraries were prepared by immunoSEQ multiplex PCR; TCRdb keeps only in-frame clonotypes and omits some of them. Here the sample spans 2,500,000 or so clones, 85% to 95% being singletons. Sequencing used naive CD4+ T cells sorted from blood. Subset: CD45RA+ positively selected. The receptor set was obtained from a young man in good health.

This clone was detected once. The CDR3 region has the DNA TGTGCCAGCTCACCAATCGAGTCAGGAAGGTTGAGCGAGCAGTACTTC. Protein product: CASSPIESGRLSEQYF. This sequence joins TRBV18 and TRBJ2-7; D not certain. Per the germline V gene, CDR1 is KGHSH and CDR2 is LQKENI. The V end was cut by 2 bases, the J end by 6 bases, with 20 bases between. CDR3 length: 16 amino acids.

The chain employs TRBV9 and TRBJ2-4; TRBD1 might be the D (6 bases). Germline CDR1 and CDR2: SGDLS and YYNGEE. This CDR3 comprises 15 residues. V lost 3 bases to trimming and J lost 6 bases, with 16 bases between them. The CDR3 spells CASSDPGRGGNIQYF. The CDR3, as DNA: TGTGCCAGCAGCGACCCTGGCAGGGGTGGAAACATTCAGTACTTC. The full variable domain, with the rest looked up from reference TRBV9 and TRBJ2-4, is DSGVTQTPKHLITATGQRVTLRCSPRSGDLSVYWYQQSLDQGLQFLIQYYNGEERAKGNILERFSAQQFPDLHSELNLSSLELGDSALYFCASSDPGRGGNIQYFGAGTRLSVL.

This clone was recorded once. The rearrangement joins TRBV5-4 to TRBJ2-5; D possibly corresponds to TRBD1 (6 bases). Germline CDR1 reads SGHNT; CDR2 reads YYREEE (reference sequence). Trimming took 0 bases from V and 2 from J, leaving 11 bases between them. The CDR3 spans 15 residues. In DNA, the CDR3 is TGTGCCAGCAGCTTGGTGACAGGCTCTCAAGAGACCCAGTACTTC. Amino acid sequence: CASSLVTGSQETQYF.

This clone has just one count. V is TRBV15 and J is TRBJ2-1; perhaps TRBD2 as D (6 bases). V lost 0 bases, J lost 0 bases, and 18 bases lay in between. The CDR3 has 19 amino acids. Germline V gene sequence: CDR1 LNHNV, CDR2 YYDKDF (reference sequence). The CDR3 protein is CATSRELPGLSNSYNEQFF. DNA of the CDR3: TGTGCCACCAGCAGAGAATTGCCGGGACTGTCCAACTCCTACAATGAGCAGTTCTTC.

The rearrangement joins TRBV5-1 to TRBJ1-1, with D uncertain. V dropped 0 bases and J dropped 4 bases, with 13 bases sitting between them. The germline gives CDR1 SGHRS, CDR2 YFSETQ. CDR3 length: 15 residues. The CDR3 protein is CASSLEPGRGTEAFF. The CDR3 nucleotides are TGCGCCAGCAGCTTGGAACCTGGGCGGGGCACTGAAGCTTTCTTT.

The V gene is TRBV10-3, the J gene TRBJ2-7, with 11 bases aligning to TRBD1. CDR3 size: 15 residues. CDR1 and CDR2 from the germline V gene are ENHRY and SYGVKD. V was clipped by 3 bases and J by 5 bases; unmatched bases: 6. The CDR3, as DNA: TGTGCCATCAGTGACCCCGGACAGGGGGCACACGAGCAGTACTTC. Translating gives CAISDPGQGAHEQYF.

The rearrangement links TRBV27 to TRBJ2-3; D is ambiguous. Trimming left V 6 bases short and J 0 bases short, with 16 bases between. Germline lookup yields CDR1 MNHEY and CDR2 SMNVEV (reference sequence). The CDR3 length is 16 residues. CDR3 DNA sequence: TGTGCCAGCAGGTCCGGCCCACCCATGAGCACAGATACGCAGTATTTT. Its protein product is CASRSGPPMSTDTQYF.

On this clone itself: This same CDR3 is encoded by further DNA sequences in the sample. This chain uses TRBV18 with TRBJ2-7; D is ambiguous. CDR3 length: 11 amino acids. V was clipped by 4 bases and J by 5 bases, with 6 bases between them. In germline, CDR1 is KGHSH, CDR2 LQKENI. The CDR3 spells CASSQGNEQYF. As DNA, the CDR3 is TGTGCCAGCTCACAGGGAAACGAGCAGTACTTC.

The rearrangement uses TRBV19 and TRBJ1-1, with D uncertain. Trimming cost V 3 bases and J 0 bases, with 8 bases left between them. This CDR3 has 14 residues. The V gene's germline CDR1 is LNHDA and CDR2 SQIVND (reference sequence). CDR3 protein: CASSISHMNTEAFF. CDR3 nucleotide sequence: TGTGCCAGTAGTATCAGCCATATGAACACTGAAGCTTTCTTT.

Concerning this clone: This CDR3 is also generated by other DNA sequences in the sample. The CDR3 region is CASSERDQPQHF. CDR3 sequence (DNA): TGTGCCAGCAGTGAAAGGGATCAGCCCCAGCATTTT. This chain uses TRBV6-1 with TRBJ1-5; the D is unclear. Trimming took off 2 bases at V and 5 bases at J, with 4 bases between the two ends. The germline CDR1 and CDR2 sequences are MNHNS and SASEGT. The CDR3 runs to 12 residues.

The rearrangement joins TRBV5-1 to TRBJ2-6; D call uncertain. The V gene's germline CDR1 is SGHRS and CDR2 YFSETQ. The CDR3 has 15 amino acids. Trimming removed 2 bases at V and 1 base at J, with 7 bases between. This CDR3 reads CASSFWSSGANVLTF. CDR3 nucleotides: TGCGCCAGCAGCTTCTGGAGTTCTGGGGCCAACGTCCTGACTTTC. Drawing the rest from reference TRBV5-1 and TRBJ2-6, the complete variable domain is KAGVTQTPRYLIKTRGQQVTLSCSPISGHRSVSWYQQTPGQGLQFLFEYFSETQRNKGNFPGRFSGRQFSNSRSEMNVSTLELGDSALYLCASSFWSSGANVLTFGAGSRLTVL.

Remarks on this clone: Different DNA sequences within this sample yield the same CDR3. The V and J genes are TRBV18 and TRBJ2-5; D ambiguous. The CDR3 totals 11 residues. Germline V gene lookup returns CDR1 KGHSH and CDR2 LQKENI. Trimming removed 3 bases from V and 5 bases from J, with 4 bases in between. The CDR3 DNA follows: TGTGCCAGCTCACCTATGGAGACCCAGTACTTC. Translating gives CASSPMETQYF.

This chain joins TRBV2 and TRBJ2-7; 9 nucleotides match TRBD1. CDR1 and CDR2 from the germline V gene are SNHLY and FYNNEI. V was pared by 5 bases and J by 2 bases, with 4 bases of the junction left unmatched. This CDR3 comprises 14 residues. The CDR3 region is CASSKGQGTYEQYF. The DNA for the CDR3 is TGTGCCAGCAGTAAGGGACAGGGAACCTACGAGCAGTACTTC.

V usage is TRBV5-6 and J usage is TRBJ2-5; 9 nucleotides align to TRBD1. Germline CDR1 SGHDT, CDR2 YYEEEE. Trimming took 3 bases from V and 3 from J; bases not matched to a gene: 0. The CDR3 extends over 13 amino acids. DNA of the CDR3: TGTGCCAGCAGCTGGGACAGGGAAGAGACCCAGTACTTC. Protein product: CASSWDREETQYF.